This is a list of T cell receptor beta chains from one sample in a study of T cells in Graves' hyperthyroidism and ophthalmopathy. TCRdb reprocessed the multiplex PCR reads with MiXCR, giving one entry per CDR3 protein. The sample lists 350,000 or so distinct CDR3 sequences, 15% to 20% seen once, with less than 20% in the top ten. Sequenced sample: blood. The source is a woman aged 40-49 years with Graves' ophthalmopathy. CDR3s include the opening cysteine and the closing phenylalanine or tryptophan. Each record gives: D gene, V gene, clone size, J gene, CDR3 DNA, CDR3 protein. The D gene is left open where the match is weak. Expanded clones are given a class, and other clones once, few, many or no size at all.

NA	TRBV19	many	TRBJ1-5	TGTGCCAGTAGTACTGGGACCGCAAATAGCAATCAGCCCCAGCATTTT	CASSTGTANSNQPQHF
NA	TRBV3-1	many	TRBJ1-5	TGTGCCAGCAGCCAAGATTTAGTGCAGCCCCAGCATTTT	CASSQDLVQPQHF
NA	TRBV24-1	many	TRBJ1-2	TGTGCCACCAGTGACCTGGACTTTGGGGACTACACCTTC	CATSDLDFGDYTF
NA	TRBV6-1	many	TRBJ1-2	TGTGCCAGCAGTGGATCGCTCCATGGCTACACCTTC	CASSGSLHGYTF
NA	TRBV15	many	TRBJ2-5	TGTGCCACCAGCAGAGATCCAATTGAGACCCAGTACTTC	CATSRDPIETQYF
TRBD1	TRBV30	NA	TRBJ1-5	TGTGCCTGGGGGACAGGCGGCGGCAATCAGCCCCAGCATTTT	CAWGTGGGNQPQHF
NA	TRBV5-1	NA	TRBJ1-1	TGCGCCAGCAGCTTCTCCAGCGTACTGAACACTGAAGCTTTCTTT	CASSFSSVLNTEAFF
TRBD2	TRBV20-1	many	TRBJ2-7	TGCAGTGCTCAGGAGCCTAGCGGATACTACGAGCAGTACTTC	CSAQEPSGYYEQYF
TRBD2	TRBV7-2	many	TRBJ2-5	TGTGCCAGCAGCCTAAAAGCGGGACACCAAGAGACCCAGTACTTC	CASSLKAGHQETQYF
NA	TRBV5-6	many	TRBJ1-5	TGTGCCAGCAGCTTTTTGGGGGGGAGCAATCAGCCCCAGCATTTT	CASSFLGGSNQPQHF
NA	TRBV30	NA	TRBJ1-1	TGTGCCTGGAGTCTACTCGCTCCCGGTGACACTGAAGCTTTCTTT	CAWSLLAPGDTEAFF
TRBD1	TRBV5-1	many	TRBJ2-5	TGCGCCAGCCGGGCTGGGACAGGGGTCGAGACCCAGTACTTC	CASRAGTGVETQYF
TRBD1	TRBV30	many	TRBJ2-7	TGTGCCTCCAGGACAGGAGGCCCCTACGAGCAGTACTTC	CASRTGGPYEQYF
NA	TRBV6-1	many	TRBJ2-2	TGTGCCAGCAGTAGGACAGAAACGACCGGGGAGCTGTTTTTT	CASSRTETTGELFF
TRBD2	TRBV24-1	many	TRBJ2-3	TGTGCCACCAGTGACCCAAGCGGGAGACGAGATACGCAGTATTTT	CATSDPSGRRDTQYF
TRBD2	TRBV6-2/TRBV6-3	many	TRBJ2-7	TGTGCCAGCAGCCAACTAGCGGGAGGGCCGTACGAGCAGTACTTC	CASSQLAGGPYEQYF
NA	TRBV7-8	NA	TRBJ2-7	TGTGCCAGCAGCCTAAGTGCCCAGGGTTACGAGCAGTACTTC	CASSLSAQGYEQYF
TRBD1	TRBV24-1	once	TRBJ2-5	TGTGCCACGCAGGGGGAAGAGACCCAGTACTTC	CATQGEETQYF
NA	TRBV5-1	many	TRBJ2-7	TGCGCCAGCAGCTTGCAGTTCACCTACGAGCAGTACTTC	CASSLQFTYEQYF
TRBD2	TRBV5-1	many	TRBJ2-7	TGCGCCAGCAGCTTGGCTCTAGCGGGAGGTTCCTACGAGCAGTACTTC	CASSLALAGGSYEQYF
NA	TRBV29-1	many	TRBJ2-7	TGCAGCGCCCGGAGAGCCTACGAGCAGTACTTC	CSARRAYEQYF
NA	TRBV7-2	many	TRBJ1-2	TGTGCCAGCAGCTTAGGAGGGATCAGCTATGGCTACACCTTC	CASSLGGISYGYTF
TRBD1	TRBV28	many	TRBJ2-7	TGTGCCAGCACCACGGGACAGGGGTCCTACGAGCAGTACTTC	CASTTGQGSYEQYF
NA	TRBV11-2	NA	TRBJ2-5	TGTGCCAGCCGCTTTTCACGGGAGACGACCCAGTACTTC	CASRFSRETTQYF
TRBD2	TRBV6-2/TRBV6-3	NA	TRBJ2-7	TGTGCCAGCACCACCGGGACTAGCGGGAGAGTCGCCTACGAGCAGTACTTC	CASTTGTSGRVAYEQYF
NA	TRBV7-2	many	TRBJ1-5	TGTGCCAGCAGCTCCTTGGTTAATCAGCCCCAGCATTTT	CASSSLVNQPQHF
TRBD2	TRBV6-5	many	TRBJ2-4	TGTGCCAGCAGTTTATCCCTAGCGGGAGCTATCATTCAGTACTTC	CASSLSLAGAIIQYF
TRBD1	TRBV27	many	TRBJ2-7	TGTGCCAGCAGTTTTGGACAGGGTGGGGACGAGCAGTACTTC	CASSFGQGGDEQYF
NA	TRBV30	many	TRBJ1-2	TGTGCCTGGAGTGTGGCAGGACCTCTCTACGGCTACACCTTC	CAWSVAGPLYGYTF
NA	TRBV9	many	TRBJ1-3	TGTGCCAGCAGCGTAGAGTCCGACTCTGGAAACACCATATATTTT	CASSVESDSGNTIYF
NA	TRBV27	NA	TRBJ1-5	TGTGCCAGCAGTTTAGGGCGGCACGATCAGCCCCAGCATTTT	CASSLGRHDQPQHF
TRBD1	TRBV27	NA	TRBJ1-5	TGTGCCAGCAGCCCCCCCCGGACAGGGTTCGATCAGCCCCAGCATTTT	CASSPPRTGFDQPQHF
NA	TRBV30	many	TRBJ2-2	TGTGCCTGGACTCTCCGGGAGACCGGGGAGCTGTTTTTT	CAWTLRETGELFF
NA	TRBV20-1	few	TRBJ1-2	TGCAGTGCTAGAGATACTAGGGGGATTTTCTATGGCTACACCTTC	CSARDTRGIFYGYTF
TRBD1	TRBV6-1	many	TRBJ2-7	TGTGCCAGCAGACTTTCCCCGACAGGGGCATACGAGCAGTACTTC	CASRLSPTGAYEQYF
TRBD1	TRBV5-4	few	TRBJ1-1	TGTGCCAGCAGCAGATGGACAGGTAGCACTGAAGCTTTCTTT	CASSRWTGSTEAFF
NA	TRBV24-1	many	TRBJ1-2	TGTGCCACCAGTGATTCTCGGACAGCCTATGGCTACACCTTC	CATSDSRTAYGYTF
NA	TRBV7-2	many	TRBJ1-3	TGTGCCAGCAGCTTATCCCGTGGAAACACCATATATTTT	CASSLSRGNTIYF
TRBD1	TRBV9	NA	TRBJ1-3	TGTGCCAGCAGTATACAGGGGGCTTCTGGAAACACCATATATTTT	CASSIQGASGNTIYF
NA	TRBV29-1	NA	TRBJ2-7	TGCAGCGTTGCCTTAGGACAAGTCAAAGTTTTC	CSVALGQVKVF
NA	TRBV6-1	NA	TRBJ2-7	TGTGCCAGCAGTGAACCCGGACAGAACTCCTACGAGCAGTACTTC	CASSEPGQNSYEQYF
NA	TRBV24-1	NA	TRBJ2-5	TGTGCCACCAGTATCACAGGCCACCAAGAGACCCAGTACTTC	CATSITGHQETQYF
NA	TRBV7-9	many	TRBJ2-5	TGTGCCAGCAGCCCCGCGGACAGTCAAGAGACCCAGTACTTC	CASSPADSQETQYF
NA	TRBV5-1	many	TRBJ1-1	TGCGCCAGCAGAGGGACCGCGGGGCCGGACACTGAAGCTTTCTTT	CASRGTAGPDTEAFF
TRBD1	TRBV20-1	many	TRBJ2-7	TGCAGTGCTAGAGATCTGGACAGGGGAAACGAGCAGTACTTC	CSARDLDRGNEQYF
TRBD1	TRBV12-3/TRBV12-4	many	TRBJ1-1	TGTGCCAGCAGTTTTGGGACAGTACCTGAAGCTTTCTTT	CASSFGTVPEAFF
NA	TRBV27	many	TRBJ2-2	TGTGCCAGCAGTTTATTCCTCCGACATTCCTACACCGGGGAGCTGTTTTTT	CASSLFLRHSYTGELFF
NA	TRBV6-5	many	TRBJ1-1	TGTGCCAGCAGTCGCCGACAGAACACTGAAGCTTTCTTT	CASSRRQNTEAFF
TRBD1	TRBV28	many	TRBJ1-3	TGTGCCAGCAGTCCAGGGGGCACAAACACCATATATTTT	CASSPGGTNTIYF
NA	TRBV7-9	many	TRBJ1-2	TGTGCCAGCAGCTTACTTCGATCACATGGCTACACCTTC	CASSLLRSHGYTF
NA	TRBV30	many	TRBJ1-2	TGTGCCTGGAGTAAGGGCGCAAGCTATGGCTACACCTTC	CAWSKGASYGYTF
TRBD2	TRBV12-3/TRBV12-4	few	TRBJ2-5	TGTGCCAGCATGACTAGCGGGAGGGCCGTGGAGACCCAGTACTTC	CASMTSGRAVETQYF
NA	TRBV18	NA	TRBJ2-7	TGTGCCAGCTCACCGACCGGGACTCGCCCCTACGAGCAGTACTTC	CASSPTGTRPYEQYF
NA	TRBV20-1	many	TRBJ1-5	TGCAGTGCTAGAGATTCGGGGGCTGGAGGTCAGCCCCAGCATTTT	CSARDSGAGGQPQHF
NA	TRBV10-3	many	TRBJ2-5	TGTGCCATCAGTGAGGTCGGGGCAAAACAAGAGACCCAGTACTTC	CAISEVGAKQETQYF
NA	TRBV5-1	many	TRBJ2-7	TGCGCCAGCAGCTTGGCAGGCGAACCCTACTACGAGCAGTACTTC	CASSLAGEPYYEQYF
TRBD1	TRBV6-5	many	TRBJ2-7	TGTGCCAGCAGTTACTCGAAGACAGGGTTGGACGAGCAGTACTTC	CASSYSKTGLDEQYF
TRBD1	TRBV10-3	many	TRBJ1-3	TGTGCCATCAGTGAGTTGGACAGGGTAAAAGGAAACACCATATATTTT	CAISELDRVKGNTIYF
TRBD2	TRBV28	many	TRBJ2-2	TGTGCCAGCAGACCAACTAGCGGACTGAACACCGGGGAGCTGTTTTTT	CASRPTSGLNTGELFF